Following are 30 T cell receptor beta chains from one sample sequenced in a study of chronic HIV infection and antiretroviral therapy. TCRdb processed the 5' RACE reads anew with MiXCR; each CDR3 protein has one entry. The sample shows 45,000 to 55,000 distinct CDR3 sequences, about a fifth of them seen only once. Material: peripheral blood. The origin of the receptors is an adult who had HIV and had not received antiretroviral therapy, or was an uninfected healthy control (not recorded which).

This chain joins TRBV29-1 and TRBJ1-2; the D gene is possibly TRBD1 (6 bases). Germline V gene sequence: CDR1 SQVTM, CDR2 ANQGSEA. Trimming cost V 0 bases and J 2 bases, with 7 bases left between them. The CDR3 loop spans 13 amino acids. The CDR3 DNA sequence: TGCAGCGTTGAAGATACAGGGAACTATGGCTACACCTTC. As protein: CSVEDTGNYGYTF.

The CDR3 DNA follows: TGTGCCAGCAGTCCTCAACTGACATCGACTGAAGCTTTCTTT. This sequence encodes CASSPQLTSTEAFF. This chain links TRBV25-1 with TRBJ1-1; D unclear. Germline values: CDR1 MGHDK, CDR2 SYGVNS. Trimming removed 5 bases from V and 5 bases from J, with 15 bases in between. This CDR3 has 14 amino acids.

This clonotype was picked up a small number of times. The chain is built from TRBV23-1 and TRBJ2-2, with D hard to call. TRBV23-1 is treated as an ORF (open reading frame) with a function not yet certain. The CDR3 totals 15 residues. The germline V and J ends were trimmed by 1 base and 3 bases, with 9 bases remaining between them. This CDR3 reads CASSQLGGDTGELFF. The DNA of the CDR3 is TGCGCCAGCAGTCAATTGGGTGGTGACACCGGGGAGCTGTTTTTT.

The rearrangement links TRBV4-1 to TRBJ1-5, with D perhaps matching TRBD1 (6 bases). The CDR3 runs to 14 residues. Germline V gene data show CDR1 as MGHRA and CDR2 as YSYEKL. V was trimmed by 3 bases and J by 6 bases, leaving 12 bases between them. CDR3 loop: CASSQATGSQPQHF. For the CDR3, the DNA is TGCGCCAGCAGCCAGGCCACAGGGAGTCAGCCCCAGCATTTT.

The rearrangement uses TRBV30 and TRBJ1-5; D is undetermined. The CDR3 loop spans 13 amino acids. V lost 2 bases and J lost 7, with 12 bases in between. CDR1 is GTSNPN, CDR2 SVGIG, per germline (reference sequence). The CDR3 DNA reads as TGTGCCTGGAGTTTACTGGTAGGGCAGCCCCAGCATTTT. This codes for CAWSLLVGQPQHF.

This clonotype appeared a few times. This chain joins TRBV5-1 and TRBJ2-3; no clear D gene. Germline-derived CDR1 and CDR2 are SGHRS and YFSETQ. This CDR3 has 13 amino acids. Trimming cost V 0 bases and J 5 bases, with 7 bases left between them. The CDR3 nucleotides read TGCGCCAGCAGCTTGGCGGCGGTAGATACGCAGTATTTT. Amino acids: CASSLAAVDTQYF.

DNA of the CDR3: TGTGCCAGCAGCTTTGGTTCCCGGGAGAACTACGAGCAGTACTTC. Translation gives CASSFGSRENYEQYF. The chain uses TRBV7-9 and TRBJ2-7; D is possibly TRBD2 (6 bases). Germline CDR1 is SEHNR and CDR2 is FQNEAQ (reference sequence). There are 15 residues in the CDR3. The V end was cut by 3 bases, the J end by 3 bases, with 15 bases between.

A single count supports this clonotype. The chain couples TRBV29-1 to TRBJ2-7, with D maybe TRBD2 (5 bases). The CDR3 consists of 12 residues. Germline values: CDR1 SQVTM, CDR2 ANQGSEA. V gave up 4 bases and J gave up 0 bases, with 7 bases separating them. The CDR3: CSVGEGSYEQYF. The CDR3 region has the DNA TGCAGCGTTGGCGAGGGCTCCTACGAGCAGTACTTC.

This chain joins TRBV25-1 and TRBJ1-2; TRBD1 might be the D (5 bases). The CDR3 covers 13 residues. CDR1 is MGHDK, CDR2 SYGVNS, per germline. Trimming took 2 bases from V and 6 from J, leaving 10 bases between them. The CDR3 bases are TGTGCCAGCAGTGAAGCGGGGCGGGATGGCTACACCTTC. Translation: CASSEAGRDGYTF.

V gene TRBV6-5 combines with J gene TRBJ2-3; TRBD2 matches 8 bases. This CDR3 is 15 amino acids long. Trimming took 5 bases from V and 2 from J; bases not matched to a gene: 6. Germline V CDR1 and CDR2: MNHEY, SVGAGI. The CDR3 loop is CASSRAGVTTDTQYF. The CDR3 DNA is TGTGCCAGCAGTCGAGCGGGAGTAACCACAGATACGCAGTATTTT.

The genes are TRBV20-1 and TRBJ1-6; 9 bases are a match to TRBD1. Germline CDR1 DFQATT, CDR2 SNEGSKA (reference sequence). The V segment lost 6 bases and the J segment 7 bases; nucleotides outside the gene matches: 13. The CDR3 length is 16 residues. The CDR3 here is CSAGLGQGVRNSPLHF. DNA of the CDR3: TGCAGTGCGGGGTTGGGACAGGGAGTTAGGAATTCACCCCTCCACTTT.

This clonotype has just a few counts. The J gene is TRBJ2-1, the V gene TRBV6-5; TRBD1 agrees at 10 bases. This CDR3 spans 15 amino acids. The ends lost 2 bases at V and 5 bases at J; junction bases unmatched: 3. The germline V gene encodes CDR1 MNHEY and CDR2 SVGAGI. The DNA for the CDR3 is TGTGCCAGCAGTTACGGGGGACAGGGGAACAATGAGCAGTTCTTC. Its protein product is CASSYGGQGNNEQFF.

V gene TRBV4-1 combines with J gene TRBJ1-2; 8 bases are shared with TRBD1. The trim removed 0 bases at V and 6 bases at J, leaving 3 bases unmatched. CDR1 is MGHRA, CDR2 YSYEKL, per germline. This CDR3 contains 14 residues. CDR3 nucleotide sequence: TGCGCCAGCAGCCAAGATAGACAGGGGCATGGCTACACCTTC. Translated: CASSQDRQGHGYTF.

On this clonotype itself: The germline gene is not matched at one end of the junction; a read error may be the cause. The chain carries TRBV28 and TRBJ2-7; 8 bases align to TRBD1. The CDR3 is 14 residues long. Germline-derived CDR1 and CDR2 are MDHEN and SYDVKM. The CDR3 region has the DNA TGTGCCTGCAGTTCTGGACAGGGAGGCTACGAGCAGTACTTC. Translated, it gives CACSSGQGGYEQYF.

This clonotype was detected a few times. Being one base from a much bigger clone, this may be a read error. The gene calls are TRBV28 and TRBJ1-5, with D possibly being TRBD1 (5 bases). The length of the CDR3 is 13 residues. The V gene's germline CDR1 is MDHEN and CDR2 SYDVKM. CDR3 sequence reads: CAGQGTGNQPQNF. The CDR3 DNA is TGTGCCGGCCAGGGTACGGGCAATCAGCCCCAGAATTTT.

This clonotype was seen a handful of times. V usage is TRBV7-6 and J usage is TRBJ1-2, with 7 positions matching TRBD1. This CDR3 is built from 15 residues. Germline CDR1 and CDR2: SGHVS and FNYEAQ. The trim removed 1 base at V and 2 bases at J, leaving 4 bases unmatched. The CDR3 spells CASSLGQGGNYGYTF. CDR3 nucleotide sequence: TGTGCCAGCAGCTTAGGGCAAGGGGGCAACTATGGCTACACCTTC.

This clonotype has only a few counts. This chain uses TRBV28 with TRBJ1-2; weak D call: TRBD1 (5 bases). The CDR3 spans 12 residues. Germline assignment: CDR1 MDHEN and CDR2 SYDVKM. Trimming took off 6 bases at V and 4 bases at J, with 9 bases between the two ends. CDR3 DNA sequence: TGTGCCAGCAGAGACAGTTCCTATGGCTACACCTTC. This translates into CASRDSSYGYTF.

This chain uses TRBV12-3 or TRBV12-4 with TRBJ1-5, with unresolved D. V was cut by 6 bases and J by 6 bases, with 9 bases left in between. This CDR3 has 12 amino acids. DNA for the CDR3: TGTGCCAGCAGCCCGACCAGTCAGCCCCAGCATTTT. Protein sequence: CASSPTSQPQHF.

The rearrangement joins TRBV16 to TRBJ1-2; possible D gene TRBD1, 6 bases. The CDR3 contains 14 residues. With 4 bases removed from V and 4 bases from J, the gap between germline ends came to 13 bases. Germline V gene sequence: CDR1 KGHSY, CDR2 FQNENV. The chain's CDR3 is CASSRGGAGYGYTF. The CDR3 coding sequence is TGTGCCAGCAGCCGCGGGGGGGCAGGCTATGGCTACACCTTC.

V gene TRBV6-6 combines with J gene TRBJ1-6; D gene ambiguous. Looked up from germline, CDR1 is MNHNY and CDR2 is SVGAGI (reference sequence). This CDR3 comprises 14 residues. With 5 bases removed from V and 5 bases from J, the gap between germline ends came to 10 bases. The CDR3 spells CASSQTRNNSPLHF. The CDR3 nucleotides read TGTGCCAGCAGTCAAACAAGGAATAATTCACCCCTCCACTTT.

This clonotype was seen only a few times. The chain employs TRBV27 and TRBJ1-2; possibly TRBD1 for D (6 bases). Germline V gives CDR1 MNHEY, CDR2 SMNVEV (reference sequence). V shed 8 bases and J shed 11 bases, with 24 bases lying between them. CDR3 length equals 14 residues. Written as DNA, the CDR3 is TGTGCCAGCCCCGAATCCCCGACAGGACAGTGTTACACCTTC. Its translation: CASPESPTGQCYTF.

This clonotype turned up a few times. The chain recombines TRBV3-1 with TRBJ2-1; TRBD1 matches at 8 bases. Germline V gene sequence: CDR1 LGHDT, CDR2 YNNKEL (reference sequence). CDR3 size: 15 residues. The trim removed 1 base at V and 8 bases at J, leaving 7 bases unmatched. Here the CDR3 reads CASSQAQGARDEQFF. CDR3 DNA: TGTGCCAGCAGCCAAGCCCAGGGGGCCAGGGATGAGCAGTTCTTC.

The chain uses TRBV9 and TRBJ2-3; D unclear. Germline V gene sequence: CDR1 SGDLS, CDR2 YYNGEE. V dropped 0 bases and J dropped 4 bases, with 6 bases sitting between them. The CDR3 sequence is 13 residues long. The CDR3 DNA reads TGTGCCAGCAGCGTAGGGCAGCCAGATACGCAGTATTTT. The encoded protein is CASSVGQPDTQYF.

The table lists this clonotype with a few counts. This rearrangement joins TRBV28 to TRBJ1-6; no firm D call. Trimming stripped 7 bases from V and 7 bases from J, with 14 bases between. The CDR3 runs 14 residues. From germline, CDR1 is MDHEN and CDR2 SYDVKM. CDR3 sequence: CASKAAAINSPLHF. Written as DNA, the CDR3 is TGTGCCAGCAAGGCCGCCGCGATCAATTCACCCCTCCACTTT.

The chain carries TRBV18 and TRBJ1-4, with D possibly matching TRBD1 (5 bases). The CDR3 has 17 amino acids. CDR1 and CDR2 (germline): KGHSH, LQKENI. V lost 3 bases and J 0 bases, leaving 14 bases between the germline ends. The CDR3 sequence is CASSPARQGPTNEKLFF. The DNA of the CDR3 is TGTGCCAGCTCACCTGCACGCCAGGGACCAACTAATGAAAAACTGTTTTTT.

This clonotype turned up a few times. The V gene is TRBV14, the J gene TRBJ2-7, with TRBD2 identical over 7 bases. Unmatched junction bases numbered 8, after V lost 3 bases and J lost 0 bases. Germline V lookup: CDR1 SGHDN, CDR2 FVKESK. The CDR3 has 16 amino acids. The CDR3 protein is CASSHRVGGISYEQYF. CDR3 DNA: TGTGCCAGCAGCCACAGGGTCGGGGGGATCTCCTACGAGCAGTACTTC.

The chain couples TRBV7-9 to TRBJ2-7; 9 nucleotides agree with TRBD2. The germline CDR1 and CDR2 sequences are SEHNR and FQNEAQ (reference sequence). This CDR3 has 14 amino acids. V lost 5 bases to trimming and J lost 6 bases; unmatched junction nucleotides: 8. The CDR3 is CASSPWREGIEQYF. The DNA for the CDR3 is TGTGCCAGCAGCCCCTGGCGGGAGGGCATCGAGCAGTACTTC.

CDR3 sequence: CASSLPLAGVKGNEQFF. CDR3 bases: TGTGCCAGCAGTCTACCCCTAGCGGGAGTGAAGGGCAATGAGCAGTTCTTC. This sequence joins TRBV28 and TRBJ2-1; 10 bases align to TRBD2. Trimming at V came to 5 bases and at J to 6 bases, leaving 13 bases not matched to a gene. This CDR3 contains 17 residues. The V gene's germline CDR1 is MDHEN and CDR2 SYDVKM.

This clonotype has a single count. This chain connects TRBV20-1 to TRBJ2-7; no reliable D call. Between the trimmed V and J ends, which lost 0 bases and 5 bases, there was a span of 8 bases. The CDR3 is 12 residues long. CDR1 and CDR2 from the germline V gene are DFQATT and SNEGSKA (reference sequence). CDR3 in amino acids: CSARDEYHEQYF. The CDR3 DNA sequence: TGCAGTGCTAGAGATGAGTACCACGAGCAGTACTTC.

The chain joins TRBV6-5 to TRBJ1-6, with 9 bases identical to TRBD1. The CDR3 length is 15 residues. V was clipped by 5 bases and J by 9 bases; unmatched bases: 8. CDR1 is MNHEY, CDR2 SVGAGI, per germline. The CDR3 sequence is CASSPGDRVVSPLHF. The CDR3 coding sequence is TGTGCCAGCAGTCCCGGGGACAGGGTAGTTTCACCCCTCCACTTT.